Below, 19 T cell receptor beta chains from the same sample are listed, as sequenced in a study of blood T cell repertoires in COVID-19. Generated by immunoSEQ multiplex PCR, the TCRdb table keeps only in-frame clones and is missing some. Of about 290,000 clones listed, approximately 91% were seen once; the top ten hold 1.5% to 2%. Input material: PBMCs or T cells enriched from blood (not recorded which). All receptors derive from a woman in her forties who had recovered from COVID-19.

CDR3 in amino acids: CSGAQGGGGETQYF. The DNA for the CDR3 is TGCAGCGGGGCACAGGGTGGCGGTGGGGAGACCCAGTACTTC. The gene calls are TRBV29-1 and TRBJ2-5; weak D call: TRBD1 (6 bases). CDR3 size: 14 residues. V gave up 7 bases and J gave up 5 bases, with 20 bases separating them. Per germline, CDR1 SQVTM and CDR2 ANQGSEA.

This chain links TRBV10-2 with TRBJ1-2, with 9 bases matching TRBD1. This CDR3 is 14 amino acids long. After removal of 7 bases from V and 4 bases from J, the junction contained 7 bases not matched to a gene. CDR1 WSHSY and CDR2 SAAADI come from the germline V gene. The CDR3 reads CASTSGTGLYGYTF. The CDR3 DNA follows: TGCGCCAGCACCTCCGGGACAGGGCTCTATGGCTACACCTTC.

The rearrangement uses TRBV4-2 and TRBJ2-1; tentative D call: TRBD2 (5 bases). The CDR3 spans 19 residues. Germline V gives CDR1 LGHNA, CDR2 YNFKEQ. V was shortened by 0 bases and J by 3 bases, with 21 bases between the two germline ends. CDR3: CASSQETRPEDWDYNEQFF. In DNA form, the CDR3 reads TGTGCCAGCAGCCAAGAAACTAGACCCGAGGACTGGGACTACAATGAGCAGTTCTTC.

V and J are TRBV11-3 and TRBJ2-1; TRBD1 matches 7 bases. Germline assignment: CDR1 SGHNT and CDR2 YENEEA. V was pared by 1 base and J by 5 bases, with 5 bases of the junction left unmatched. This CDR3 spans 15 amino acids. The CDR3 loop reads CASSLGSGTDNEQFF. As DNA, the CDR3 is TGTGCCAGCAGCTTAGGAAGTGGGACAGACAATGAGCAGTTCTTC.

This clone was seen only a few times. The genes are TRBV29-1 and TRBJ1-3; TRBD1 agrees at 9 bases. Germline trimming cut 7 bases from V and 6 bases from J; bases unmatched to any gene: 7. The CDR3 is 13 amino acids. Looked up from germline, CDR1 is SQVTM and CDR2 is ANQGSEA. The CDR3 sequence is CSAGGQGVNTIYF. DNA of the CDR3: TGCAGCGCTGGGGGACAGGGTGTAAACACCATATATTTT.

This chain joins TRBV2 and TRBJ1-5; D is unresolved. V lost 6 bases to trimming and J lost 0 bases, with 6 bases between them. From germline, CDR1 is SNHLY and CDR2 FYNNEI. The CDR3 has 13 residues. CDR3 bases: TGTGCCAGCAGCAGGATTAGCAATCAGCCCCAGCATTTT. Residues: CASSRISNQPQHF.

The chain combines TRBV6-5 with TRBJ1-2; D gene uncertain. V lost 2 bases and J lost 5, with 12 bases in between. Germline V lookup: CDR1 MNHEY, CDR2 SVGAGI. CDR3 size: 14 residues. The CDR3 reads CASSYNGQSYGYTF. The CDR3 DNA is TGTGCCAGCAGTTACAATGGGCAGTCTTATGGCTACACCTTC.

This chain joins TRBV2 and TRBJ2-7, with 8 nucleotides matching TRBD1. Trimming cost V 6 bases and J 5 bases; bases outside gene matches: 3. Germline CDR1 SNHLY, CDR2 FYNNEI. The CDR3 length is 12 residues. In DNA, the CDR3 is TGTGCCAGCAGGAGGACAGGGAACGAGCAGTACTTC. This sequence encodes CASRRTGNEQYF.

The V and J genes are TRBV7-2 and TRBJ2-7; possible D gene TRBD2, 6 bases. In germline, CDR1 is SGHTA, CDR2 FQGNSA. The CDR3 has 14 residues. V lost 2 bases to trimming and J lost 2 bases, with 10 bases between them. DNA for the CDR3: TGTGCCAGCAGCTTACTGGGCGGGACCTACGAGCAGTACTTC. It specifies CASSLLGGTYEQYF.

This chain joins TRBV18 and TRBJ2-3; 7 nucleotides line up with TRBD2. V shed 3 bases, J shed 6 bases, and the junction held 6 bases outside the gene matches. The CDR3 extends over 14 amino acids. Looked up from germline, CDR1 is KGHSH and CDR2 is LQKENI. The CDR3 spells CASSPSAAGDTQYF. CDR3 coding DNA: TGTGCCAGCTCACCGTCGGCAGCGGGGGATACGCAGTATTTT.

The chain is built from TRBV11-2 and TRBJ2-7, with 10 bases matching TRBD2. CDR1 SGHAT and CDR2 FQNNGV come from the germline V gene. The V and J ends lost 5 bases and 3 bases, in that order; junction bases with no gene match: 7. The CDR3 is 15 residues long. DNA for the CDR3: TGTGCCAGCAGCCCCCTAGCGGGGGAGAACTACGAGCAGTACTTC. This translates into CASSPLAGENYEQYF.

The rearrangement joins TRBV6-5 to TRBJ2-2; 8 bases are shared with TRBD2. The CDR3 runs 14 residues. Trimming cost V 5 bases and J 6 bases; bases outside gene matches: 5. From germline, CDR1 is MNHEY and CDR2 SVGAGI. The CDR3, as DNA: TGTGCCAGCAGTCAGACTAGCGTGGCCGGGGAGCTGTTTTTT. Encoded protein: CASSQTSVAGELFF.

The chain combines TRBV27 with TRBJ2-1; TRBD2 aligns across 7 bases. J gave up 13 bases and V 4 bases, and 7 bases lay outside the gene matches. CDR3 length: 12 amino acids. Germline V lookup: CDR1 MNHEY, CDR2 SMNVEV (reference sequence). CDR3 in amino acids: CASSSQAGSQFF. The CDR3 coding sequence is TGTGCCAGCAGTTCTCAAGCGGGGAGTCAGTTCTTC.

This chain links TRBV9 with TRBJ2-7; perhaps TRBD2 as D (5 bases). This CDR3 is 14 amino acids long. Germline V gives CDR1 SGDLS, CDR2 YYNGEE. The ends were cut back, 4 bases at V and 2 bases at J, with 13 bases in the middle. CDR3 protein: CASSSHLATYEQYF. CDR3 DNA: TGTGCCAGCAGCTCCCATCTAGCTACCTACGAGCAGTACTTC.

The V call is TRBV10-2, the J call TRBJ1-6, with D unresolved. Germline lookup yields CDR1 WSHSY and CDR2 SAAADI. Trimming removed 3 bases from V and 10 bases from J, with 10 bases in between. There are 13 residues in the CDR3. The CDR3 loop reads CASSDSGRSPLHF. As DNA, the CDR3 is TGCGCCAGCAGTGATAGTGGGAGGTCACCCCTCCACTTT.

The rearrangement uses TRBV7-9 and TRBJ1-1, with 7 bases lining up with TRBD1. CDR3 size: 14 residues. Germline CDR1 SEHNR, CDR2 FQNEAQ (reference sequence). V shed 0 bases and J 8 bases; nucleotides not matched to a gene: 6. CDR3 sequence: CASSLALLQGEAFF. As DNA, the CDR3 is TGTGCCAGCAGCTTAGCGCTATTACAGGGGGAAGCTTTCTTT.

The V and J genes are TRBV29-1 and TRBJ2-1; TRBD2 matches 10 bases. This CDR3 is built from 14 residues. The V gene end was trimmed by 7 bases and the J gene end by 6 bases; junction bases not matched to a gene: 9. CDR1 is SQVTM and CDR2 is ANQGSEA in the germline V gene. The CDR3 region has the DNA TGCAGCGGGTGGACTAGCGGAAAGAGCAATGAGCAGTTCTTC. It yields the protein CSGWTSGKSNEQFF.

CDR3 DNA sequence: TGCGCCAGCAGCCGAGAGCAAGCTAATAATTCACCCCTCCACTTT. Translation: CASSREQANNSPLHF. The chain combines TRBV5-1 with TRBJ1-6; D is unresolved. CDR3 length: 15 residues. V was pared by 4 bases and J by 5 bases, with 13 bases between. CDR1 and CDR2 (germline): SGHRS, YFSETQ.

This rearrangement joins TRBV7-8 to TRBJ1-1; perhaps TRBD1 as D (5 bases). The V and J ends lost 4 bases and 3 bases respectively, with 12 bases between them. This CDR3 has 14 residues. Germline V lookup: CDR1 SGHVS, CDR2 FQNEAQ. CDR3 loop: CASSSGGGYTEAFF. The CDR3, as DNA: TGTGCCAGCAGCTCTGGGGGGGGTTACACTGAAGCTTTCTTT.